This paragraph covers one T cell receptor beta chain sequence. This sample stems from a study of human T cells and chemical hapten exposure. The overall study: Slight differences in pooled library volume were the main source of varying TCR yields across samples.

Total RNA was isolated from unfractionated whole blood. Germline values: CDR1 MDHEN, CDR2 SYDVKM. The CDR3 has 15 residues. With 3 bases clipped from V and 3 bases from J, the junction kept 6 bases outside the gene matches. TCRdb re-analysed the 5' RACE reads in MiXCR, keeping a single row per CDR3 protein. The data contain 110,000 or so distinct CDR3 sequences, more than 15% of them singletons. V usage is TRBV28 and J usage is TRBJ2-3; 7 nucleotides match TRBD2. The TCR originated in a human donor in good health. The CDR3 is CASSFLAAGTDTQYF. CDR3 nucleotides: TGTGCCAGCAGTTTTCTAGCAGCGGGAACAGATACGCAGTATTTT.